This paragraph covers one T cell receptor (beta chain) sequence. The sample belongs to a study of blood T cell repertoires in COVID-19. In the original processing: The assay estimated nucleated cells by amplifying reference gene primers. The assay was immunoSEQ multiplex PCR, and TCRdb's table has in-frame clones only and misses some. The V and J calls and clone size were taken over from that table, and D and trimming were inferred from the DNA. Among some 30,000 clones, approximately 88% were seen once, and the ten largest hold 3.5%. The germline CDR1 and CDR2 sequences are LNHDA and SQIVND (reference sequence). The V gene lost 10 bases and the J gene lost 10 bases, with 14 bases spanning the gap. The CDR3 extends over 11 amino acids.

This rearrangement joins TRBV19 to TRBJ1-3, with D possibly matching TRBD1 (5 bases). This TCR was sampled from a human donor in a cohort sampled during active COVID-19. Sequencing was carried out using peripheral blood. The CDR3 DNA follows: TGTGCCATCCCGACAGCCCGTACCATATATTTT. It translates to CAIPTARTIYF.